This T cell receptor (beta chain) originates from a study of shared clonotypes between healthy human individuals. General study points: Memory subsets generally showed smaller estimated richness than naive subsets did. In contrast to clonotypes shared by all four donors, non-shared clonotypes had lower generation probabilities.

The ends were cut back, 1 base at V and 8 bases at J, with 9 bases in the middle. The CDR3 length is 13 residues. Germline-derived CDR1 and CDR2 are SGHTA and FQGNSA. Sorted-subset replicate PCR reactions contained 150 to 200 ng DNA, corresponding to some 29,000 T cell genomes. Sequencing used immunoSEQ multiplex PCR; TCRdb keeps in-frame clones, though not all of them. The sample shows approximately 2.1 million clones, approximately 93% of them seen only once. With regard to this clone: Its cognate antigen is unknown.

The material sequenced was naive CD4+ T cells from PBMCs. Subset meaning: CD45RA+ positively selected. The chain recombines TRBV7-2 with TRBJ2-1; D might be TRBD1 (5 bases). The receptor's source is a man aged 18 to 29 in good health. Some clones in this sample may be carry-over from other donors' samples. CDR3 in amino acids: CASSLVQGYEQFF. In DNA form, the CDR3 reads TGTGCCAGCAGCTTAGTTCAGGGCTATGAGCAGTTCTTC.